This TCR beta chain emerged from a study of CD8 T cells in ankylosing spondylitis. This clonotype has a handful of counts. Its antigen is still unknown. Libraries for TCR beta were made by quantitative 5'-RACE with molecular barcodes. TCRdb processed the 5' RACE reads anew with MiXCR; each CDR3 protein has one entry. The top ten clones hold just over 14% of a sample with some 330,000 distinct CDR3 sequences, 8% of them seen once. The CDR3 contains 15 residues. With 4 bases removed from V and 0 bases from J, the gap between germline ends came to 13 bases. The germline CDR1 and CDR2 sequences are LGHDT and YNNKEL (reference sequence). Study-level points and caveats: About 8 highly homologous variants made up a TCR beta motif, and this motif appeared characteristic of ankylosing spondylitis blood. Within matched ankylosing spondylitis synovial fluid, disease-linked clones were reportedly significantly enriched. Clones linked to disease, bearing a CD8+ phenotype, were relatively rare in peripheral blood.

Sequencing was performed on blood, either unsorted or a sorted T cell fraction (not recorded which). This chain joins TRBV3-1 and TRBJ2-7; D perhaps matches TRBD1 (6 bases). The receptor comes from a male donor with ankylosing spondylitis. In DNA form, the CDR3 reads TGTGCCAGCAGCCCAGCACAGGGCTTCTCCTACGAGCAGTACTTC. Translating it yields CASSPAQGFSYEQYF.